This is a list of T cell receptor beta chains from one sample in a study of blood T cell repertoires in COVID-19. The protocol was immunoSEQ multiplex PCR, while the TCRdb copy is restricted to in-frame clones and leaves out a portion. The table includes around 59,000 clones, around 79% detected once. Sequenced material: peripheral blood. These receptors were taken from a human donor in a cohort sampled during active COVID-19. Both conserved end residues are part of each CDR3. A D gene is named only where the DNA matches it firmly. Size is omitted from some rows. Given values are once, few, many or a class for expanded clones.

j_gene | abundance | d_gene | v_gene | CDR3aa | CDR3nt
TRBJ1-2 | - | TRBD1 | TRBV6-5 | CASSKQGGPNYGYTF | TGTGCCAGCAGTAAACAGGGGGGACCTAACTATGGCTACACCTTC
TRBJ1-3 | - | TRBD1 | TRBV24-1 | CATSGGQVISGNTIYF | TGTGCCACCAGTGGTGGACAGGTCATCTCTGGAAACACCATATATTTT
TRBJ2-3 | - | TRBD2 | TRBV7-2 | CASSQGAGGSDTQYF | TGTGCCAGCAGCCAAGGGGCGGGAGGTTCGGATACGCAGTATTTT
TRBJ2-3 | - | - | TRBV6-2/TRBV6-3 | CASSYGNGLSTDTQYF | TGTGCCAGCAGTTACGGTAATGGGCTTAGCACAGATACGCAGTATTTT
TRBJ2-3 | few | - | TRBV30 | CAWSVGGGLDTQYF | TGTGCCTGGAGTGTCGGTGGGGGACTCGATACGCAGTATTTT
TRBJ2-4 | - | TRBD1 | TRBV6-5 | CASSYPTGGQYF | TGTGCCAGCAGTTACCCGACAGGGGGTCAGTACTTC
TRBJ2-3 | - | TRBD1 | TRBV2 | CASRKDRGTDTQYF | TGTGCCAGCAGGAAGGACAGGGGCACAGATACGCAGTATTTT
TRBJ2-3 | - | - | TRBV6-2/TRBV6-3 | CASSYSRRRDPKDTQYF | TGTGCCAGCAGTTACTCCAGGAGGAGGGATCCCAAGGATACGCAGTATTTT
TRBJ2-1 | - | TRBD2 | TRBV3-1/TRBV3-2 | CASSQLAGGVSYNEQFF | TGTGCCAGCAGCCAACTAGCGGGAGGGGTCTCCTACAATGAGCAGTTCTTC
TRBJ2-6 | - | - | TRBV7-8 | CASSLSGGGANVLTF | TGTGCCAGCAGCTTAAGTGGAGGTGGGGCCAACGTCCTGACTTTC
TRBJ2-3 | - | TRBD2 | TRBV14 | CASSLRTSGITDTQYF | TGTGCCAGCAGCCTCCGGACTAGCGGGATCACAGATACGCAGTATTTT
TRBJ2-7 | - | TRBD1 | TRBV5-1 | CASRPGQSLTYEQYF | TGCGCCAGCAGGCCGGGACAGTCCCTCACCTACGAGCAGTACTTC
TRBJ2-7 | - | TRBD1 | TRBV29-1 | CSVEGLGQGKGQEQYF | TGCAGCGTTGAAGGTCTGGGACAGGGAAAAGGTCAGGAGCAGTACTTC
TRBJ2-1 | - | - | TRBV11-2 | CASSLDLNRSKFF | TGTGCCAGCAGCTTAGATCTGAACAGGAGTAAGTTCTTC
TRBJ2-1 | - | TRBD1 | TRBV28 | CASSRGQGINEQFF | TGTGCCAGCAGCCGGGGACAGGGGATCAATGAGCAGTTCTTC
TRBJ1-2 | - | TRBD1 | TRBV2 | CASGYRGSDGYTF | TGTGCCAGCGGATACAGGGGTTCGGATGGCTACACCTTC